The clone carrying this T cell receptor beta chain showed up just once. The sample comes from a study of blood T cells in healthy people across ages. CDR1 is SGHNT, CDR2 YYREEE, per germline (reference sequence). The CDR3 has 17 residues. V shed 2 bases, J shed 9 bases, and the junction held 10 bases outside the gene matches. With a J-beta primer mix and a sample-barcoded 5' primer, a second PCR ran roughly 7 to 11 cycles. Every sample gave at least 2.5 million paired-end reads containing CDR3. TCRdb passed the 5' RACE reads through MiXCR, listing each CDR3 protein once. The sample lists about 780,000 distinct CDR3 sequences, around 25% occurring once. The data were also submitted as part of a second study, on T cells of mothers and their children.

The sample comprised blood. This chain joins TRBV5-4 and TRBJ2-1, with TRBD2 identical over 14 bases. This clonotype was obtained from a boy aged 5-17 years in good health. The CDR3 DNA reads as TGTGCCAGCAGCTTAGCCTCGACTAGCGGGGGGGCGAGTGAGCAGTTCTTC. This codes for CASSLASTSGGASEQFF.